This T cell receptor (beta chain) stems from a study of blood T cell repertoires in COVID-19. Across the whole study: Sites across the United States, Italy and Spain contributed samples from acute and convalescent COVID-19. T cells, B-cell-depleted T cells, or PBMCs supplied cDNA or gDNA.

The CDR3 covers 14 residues. V lost 6 bases to trimming and J lost 4 bases; unmatched junction nucleotides: 5. The germline CDR1 and CDR2 sequences are MNHNY and SVGAGI (reference sequence). Original methodology: Amplifying reference gene primers gave estimates of nucleated cell counts. Method: immunoSEQ multiplex PCR; TCRdb's copy keeps in-frame clones and lacks some. Clone size and V and J calls were adopted from that table, with D and trimming inferred from the DNA. Seen here are fewer than 700,000 clones, roughly nine tenths observed once, and the top ten hold 7.5% to 9.5%. Sequenced input: peripheral blood. This chain uses TRBV6-6 with TRBJ1-3, with 8 bases fitting TRBD1. The clonotype comes from a woman aged 45-65 years with COVID-19, enrolled during active disease. The CDR3 DNA is TGTGCCAGCAGGCAACAGGGGGAGGGAAACACCATATATTTT. This sequence encodes CASRQQGEGNTIYF.